This T cell receptor beta chain is drawn from a study of a mutant IDH1 vaccine in newly diagnosed glioma. Study overall: In some groups vaccination began 4-6 weeks post-radiotherapy; others received it with temozolomide. The earlier regimen, radiotherapy, temozolomide, or both, was most often both. V12 came at week 35, V13 at week 47.

Concerning this clone itself: The target antigen is unknown.

Trimming took 5 bases from V and 0 from J, leaving 18 bases between them. Germline lookup yields CDR1 SGHDT and CDR2 YYEEEE. The CDR3 is made up of 16 amino acids. The table came from immunoSEQ multiplex PCR; TCRdb's copy has only in-frame clones and leaves some out. This table has tens of thousands of clones, 84% appearing once. This sample's time point: week 35, safety follow-up. In every dose of vaccine, 300 ug of mutant IDH1 20-mer peptide was given alongside topical imiquimod. The sequencing used PBMCs, collected from a glioma patient whose treatment included an IDH1 peptide vaccine. This clonotype originated in a man between 18 and 29 years old with glioma. The gene calls are TRBV5-6 and TRBJ2-7; possibly TRBD2 for D (5 bases). Here the CDR3 DNA reads TGTGCCAGCAGTAAACCTTGGGGAGAGTTCTCCTACGAGCAGTACTTC. Its protein product is CASSKPWGEFSYEQYF.